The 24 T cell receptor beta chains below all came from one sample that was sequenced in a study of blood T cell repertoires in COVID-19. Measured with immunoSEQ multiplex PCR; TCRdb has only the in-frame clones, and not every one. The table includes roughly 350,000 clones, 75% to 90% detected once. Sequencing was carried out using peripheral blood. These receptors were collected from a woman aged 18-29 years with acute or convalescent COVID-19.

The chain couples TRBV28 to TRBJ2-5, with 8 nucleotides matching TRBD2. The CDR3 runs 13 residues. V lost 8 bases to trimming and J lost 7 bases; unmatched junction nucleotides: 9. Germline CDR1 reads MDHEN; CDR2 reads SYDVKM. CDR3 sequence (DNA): TGTGCCAGCGGACCCGGGACTAGAGGGACCCAGTACTTC. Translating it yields CASGPGTRGTQYF.

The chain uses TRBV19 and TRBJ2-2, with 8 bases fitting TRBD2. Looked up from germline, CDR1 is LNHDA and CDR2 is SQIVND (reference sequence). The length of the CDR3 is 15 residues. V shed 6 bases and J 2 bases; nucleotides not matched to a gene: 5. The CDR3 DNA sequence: TGTGCCAGTAGGTACAGCGGGAGCAACACCGGGGAGCTGTTTTTT. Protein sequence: CASRYSGSNTGELFF.

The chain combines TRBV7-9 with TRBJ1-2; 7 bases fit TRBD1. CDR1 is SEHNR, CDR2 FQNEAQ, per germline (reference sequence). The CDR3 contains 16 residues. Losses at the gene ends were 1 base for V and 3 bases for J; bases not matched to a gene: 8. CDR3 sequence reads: CASSLGPRGSYYGYTF. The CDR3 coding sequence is TGTGCCAGCAGCTTAGGGCCCAGGGGGAGCTACTATGGCTACACCTTC.

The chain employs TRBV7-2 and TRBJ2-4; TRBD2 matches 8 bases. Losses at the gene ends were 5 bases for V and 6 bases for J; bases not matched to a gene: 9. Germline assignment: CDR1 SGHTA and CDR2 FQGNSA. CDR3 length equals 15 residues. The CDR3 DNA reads TGTGCCAGCAGCCGCGGACTAGCCGGGGGAAACATTCAGTACTTC. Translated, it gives CASSRGLAGGNIQYF.

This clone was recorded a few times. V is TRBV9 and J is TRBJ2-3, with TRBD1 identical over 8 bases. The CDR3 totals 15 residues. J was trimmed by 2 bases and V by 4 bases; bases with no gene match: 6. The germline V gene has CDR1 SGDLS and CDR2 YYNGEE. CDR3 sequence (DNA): TGTGCCAGCAGCCCACGACAGGGGACCACAGATACGCAGTATTTT. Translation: CASSPRQGTTDTQYF.

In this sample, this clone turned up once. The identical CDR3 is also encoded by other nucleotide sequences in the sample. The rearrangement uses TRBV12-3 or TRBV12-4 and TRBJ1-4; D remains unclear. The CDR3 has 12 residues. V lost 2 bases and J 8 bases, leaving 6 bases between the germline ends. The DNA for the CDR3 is TGTGCCAGCAGTTTATCAGTAGAAAAACTGTTTTTT. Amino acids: CASSLSVEKLFF.

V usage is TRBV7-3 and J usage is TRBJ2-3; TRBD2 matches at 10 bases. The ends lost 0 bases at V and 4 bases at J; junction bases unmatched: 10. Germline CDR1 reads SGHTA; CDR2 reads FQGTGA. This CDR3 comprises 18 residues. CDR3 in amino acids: CASSLTGRAGGPADTQYF. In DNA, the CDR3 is TGTGCCAGCAGCTTAACCGGCCGAGCGGGAGGGCCCGCAGATACGCAGTATTTT.

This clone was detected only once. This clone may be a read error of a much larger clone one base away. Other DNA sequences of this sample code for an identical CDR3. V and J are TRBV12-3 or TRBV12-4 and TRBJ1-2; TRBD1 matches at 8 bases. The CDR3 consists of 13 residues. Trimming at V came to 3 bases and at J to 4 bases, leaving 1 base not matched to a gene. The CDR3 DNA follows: TGTGCCAGCAGTTTTACAGGGGGCTATGGCTACACCTTC. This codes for CASSFTGGYGYTF.

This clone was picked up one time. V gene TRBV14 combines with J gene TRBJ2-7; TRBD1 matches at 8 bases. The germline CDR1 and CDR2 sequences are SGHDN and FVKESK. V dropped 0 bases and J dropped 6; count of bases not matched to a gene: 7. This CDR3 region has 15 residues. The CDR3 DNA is TGTGCCAGCAGCCAAGATCTGGGGACAGGTTCCGAGCAGTACTTC. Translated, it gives CASSQDLGTGSEQYF.

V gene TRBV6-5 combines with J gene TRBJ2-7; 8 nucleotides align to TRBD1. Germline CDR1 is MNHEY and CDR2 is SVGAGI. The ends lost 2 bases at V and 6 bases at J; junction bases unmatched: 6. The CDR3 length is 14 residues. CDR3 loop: CASSYAGGSGEQYF. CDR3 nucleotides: TGTGCCAGCAGTTACGCAGGGGGCAGCGGCGAGCAGTACTTC.

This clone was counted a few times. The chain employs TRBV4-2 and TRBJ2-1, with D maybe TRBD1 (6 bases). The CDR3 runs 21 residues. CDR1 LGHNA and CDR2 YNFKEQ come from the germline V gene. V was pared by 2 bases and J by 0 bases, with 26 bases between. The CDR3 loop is CASSQHPPGATIFSSYNEQFF. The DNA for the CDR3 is TGTGCCAGCAGCCAACATCCCCCAGGGGCTACCATCTTTAGCTCCTACAATGAGCAGTTCTTC.

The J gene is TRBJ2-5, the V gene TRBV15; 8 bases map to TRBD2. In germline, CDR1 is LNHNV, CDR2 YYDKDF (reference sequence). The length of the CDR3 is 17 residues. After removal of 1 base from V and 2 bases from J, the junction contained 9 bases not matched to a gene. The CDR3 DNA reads TGTGCCACCAGCAGAGGGCTAGCGGGTCCACAACAAGAGACCCAGTACTTC. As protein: CATSRGLAGPQQETQYF.

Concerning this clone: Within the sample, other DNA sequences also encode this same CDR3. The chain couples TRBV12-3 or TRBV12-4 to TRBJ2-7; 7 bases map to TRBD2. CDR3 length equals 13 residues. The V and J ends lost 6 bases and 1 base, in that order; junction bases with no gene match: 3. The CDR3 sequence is CASRPGGSYEQYF. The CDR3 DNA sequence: TGTGCCAGCAGACCGGGGGGATCCTACGAGCAGTACTTC.

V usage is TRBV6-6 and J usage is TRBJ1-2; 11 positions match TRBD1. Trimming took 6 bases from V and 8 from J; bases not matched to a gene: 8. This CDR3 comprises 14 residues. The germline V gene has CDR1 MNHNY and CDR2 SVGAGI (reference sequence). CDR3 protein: CASSHGQGARGYTF. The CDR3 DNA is TGTGCCAGCAGCCACGGACAGGGGGCACGAGGCTACACCTTC.

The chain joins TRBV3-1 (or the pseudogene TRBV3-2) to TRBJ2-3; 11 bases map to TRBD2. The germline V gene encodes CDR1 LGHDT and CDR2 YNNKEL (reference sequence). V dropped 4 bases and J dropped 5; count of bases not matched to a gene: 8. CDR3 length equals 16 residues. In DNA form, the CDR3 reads TGTGCCAGCAGCCCCTTTAGCGGGGGGGCAGGAGATACGCAGTATTTT. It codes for CASSPFSGGAGDTQYF.

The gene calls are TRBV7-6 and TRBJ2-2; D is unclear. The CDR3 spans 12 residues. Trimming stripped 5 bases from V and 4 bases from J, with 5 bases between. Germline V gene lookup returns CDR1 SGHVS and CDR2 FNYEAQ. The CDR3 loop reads CASSLTTGELFF. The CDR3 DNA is TGTGCCAGCAGCCTAACCACCGGGGAGCTGTTTTTT.

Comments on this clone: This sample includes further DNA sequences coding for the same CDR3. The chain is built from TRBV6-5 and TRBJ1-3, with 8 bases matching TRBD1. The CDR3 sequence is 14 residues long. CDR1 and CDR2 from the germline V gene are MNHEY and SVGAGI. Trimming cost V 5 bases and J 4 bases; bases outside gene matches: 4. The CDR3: CASSPTGVGNTIYF. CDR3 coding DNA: TGTGCCAGCAGTCCGACAGGGGTAGGAAACACCATATATTTT.

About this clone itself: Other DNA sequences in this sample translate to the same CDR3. CDR3 bases: TGTGCCAGCAGGGGACTAGCGGGGAATACAGATACGCAGTATTTT. Translating it yields CASRGLAGNTDTQYF. J is TRBJ2-3 and V is TRBV6-5, with 13 bases aligning to TRBD2. Germline trimming cut 6 bases from V and 3 bases from J; bases unmatched to any gene: 3. The CDR3 has 15 residues. CDR1 MNHEY and CDR2 SVGAGI come from the germline V gene.

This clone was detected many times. The CDR3 is CASKRTGMREQYF. The CDR3 DNA is TGCGCCAGCAAAAGGACTGGGATGCGCGAGCAGTACTTC. The V call is TRBV5-1, the J call TRBJ2-7, with D possibly matching TRBD2 (5 bases). Per the germline V gene, CDR1 is SGHRS and CDR2 is YFSETQ. The CDR3 contains 13 residues. Between the trimmed V and J ends, which lost 6 bases and 6 bases, there was a span of 16 bases.

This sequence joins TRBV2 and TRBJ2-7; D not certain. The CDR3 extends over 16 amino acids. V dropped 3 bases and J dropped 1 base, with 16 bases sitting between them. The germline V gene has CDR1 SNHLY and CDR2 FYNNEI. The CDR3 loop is CASSDRSRPPSYEQYF. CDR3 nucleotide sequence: TGTGCCAGCAGTGATCGGTCACGTCCGCCTTCCTACGAGCAGTACTTC.

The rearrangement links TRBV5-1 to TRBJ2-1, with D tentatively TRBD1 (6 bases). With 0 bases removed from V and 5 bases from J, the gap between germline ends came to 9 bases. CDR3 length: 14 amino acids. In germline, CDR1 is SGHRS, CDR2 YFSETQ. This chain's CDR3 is CASSLGDTHNEQFF. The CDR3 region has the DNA TGCGCCAGCAGCTTGGGGGACACCCACAATGAGCAGTTCTTC.

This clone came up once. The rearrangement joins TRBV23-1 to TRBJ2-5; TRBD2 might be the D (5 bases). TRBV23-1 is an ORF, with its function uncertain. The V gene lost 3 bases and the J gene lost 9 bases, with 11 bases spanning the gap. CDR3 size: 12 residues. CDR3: CASSHPGSPQYF. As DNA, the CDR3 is TGCGCCAGCAGTCATCCGGGGTCTCCCCAGTACTTC.

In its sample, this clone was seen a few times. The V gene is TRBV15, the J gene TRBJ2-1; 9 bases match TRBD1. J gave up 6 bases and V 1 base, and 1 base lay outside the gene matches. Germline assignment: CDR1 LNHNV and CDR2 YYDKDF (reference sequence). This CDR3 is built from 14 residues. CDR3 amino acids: CATSRGDRANEQFF. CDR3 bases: TGTGCCACCAGCAGAGGGGACAGGGCCAATGAGCAGTTCTTC.

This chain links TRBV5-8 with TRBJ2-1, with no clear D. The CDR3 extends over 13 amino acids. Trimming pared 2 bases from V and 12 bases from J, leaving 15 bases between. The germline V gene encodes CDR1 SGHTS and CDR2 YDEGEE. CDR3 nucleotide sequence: TGTGCCAGCAGCTTACCCAACTATCCCGGGCAGTTCTTC. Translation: CASSLPNYPGQFF.